One and the same sample provided the 24 T cell receptor beta chains below, sequenced in a study of blood T cell repertoires in COVID-19. TCRdb keeps only in-frame clones here, not all; method: immunoSEQ multiplex PCR. The table has about 250,000 clones, about four fifths seen once. The sample taken for sequencing was peripheral blood. These receptors were obtained from a man aged 35 to 55 with active or convalescent COVID-19.

This clone was counted a few times. The chain uses TRBV7-8 and TRBJ1-4; TRBD1 aligns across 8 bases. The CDR3 extends over 17 amino acids. Germline V CDR1 and CDR2: SGHVS, FQNEAQ. Losses at the gene ends were 5 bases for V and 8 bases for J; bases not matched to a gene: 16. The CDR3 protein is CASSHRGTQSLREKLFF. In DNA, the CDR3 is TGTGCCAGCAGCCACAGGGGGACTCAATCTTTGAGGGAAAAACTGTTTTTT. The full variable domain, in which reference TRBV7-8 and TRBJ1-4 provide the parts outside the CDR3, is GAGVSQSPRYKVAKRGQDVALRCDPISGHVSLFWYQQALGQGPEFLTYFQNEAQLDKSGLPSDRFFAERPEGSVSTLKIQRTQQEDSAVYLCASSHRGTQSLREKLFFGSGTQLSVL.

A few counts support this clone. At one end the junction does not follow the germline gene, possibly because of a read error. The rearrangement links TRBV7-7 to TRBJ1-3; 7 bases line up with TRBD1. The CDR3 runs to 15 residues. Germline CDR1 reads SSHAT; CDR2 reads FNYEAQ (reference sequence). This chain's CDR3 is CASSPGTASGNTIYF. The CDR3 nucleotides read TGTGCTAGCAGCCCTGGGACAGCTTCTGGAAACACCATATATTTT.

This clone was recorded once. This chain uses TRBV9 with TRBJ1-2, with 10 bases identical to TRBD1. V gave up 3 bases and J gave up 7 bases; unmatched junction bases: 9. The germline V gene has CDR1 SGDLS and CDR2 YYNGEE. CDR3 size: 15 residues. CDR3 in amino acids: CASSDPGQGFGGYTF. CDR3 in DNA: TGTGCCAGCAGCGATCCGGGACAGGGGTTCGGTGGCTACACCTTC.

V usage is TRBV2 and J usage is TRBJ1-4, with D perhaps matching TRBD1 (6 bases). The CDR3 has 14 residues. Germline CDR1 reads SNHLY; CDR2 reads FYNNEI. Trimming stripped 6 bases from V and 5 bases from J, with 13 bases between. CDR3 bases: TGTGCCAGCAGATACGGGACACAGAATGAAAAACTGTTTTTT. The encoded protein is CASRYGTQNEKLFF. Looking up the rest from reference TRBV2 and TRBJ1-4 gives the full variable domain: EPEVTQTPSHQVTQMGQEVILRCVPISNHLYFYWYRQILGQKVEFLVSFYNNEISEKSEIFDDQFSVERPDGSNFTLKIRSTKLEDSAMYFCASRYGTQNEKLFFGSGTQLSVL.

The chain uses TRBV7-2 and TRBJ1-6, with 7 bases aligning to TRBD1. The J segment lost 8 bases and the V segment lost 6 bases, leaving 13 bases of the junction unmatched. The length of the CDR3 is 16 residues. The germline gives CDR1 SGHTA, CDR2 FQGNSA. The CDR3 DNA reads as TGTGCCAGCAGTTCCCTTAGACAGGGCCTTGATTCACCCCTCCACTTT. Amino acid sequence: CASSSLRQGLDSPLHF.

This rearrangement joins TRBV3-1 (or the pseudogene TRBV3-2) to TRBJ1-2; D remains ambiguous. CDR1 is LGHDT, CDR2 YNNKEL, per germline (reference sequence). The CDR3 covers 13 residues. V was cut by 1 base and J by 2 bases, with 5 bases left in between. The CDR3 loop reads CASSQVANYGYTF. CDR3 nucleotides: TGTGCCAGCAGCCAAGTAGCGAACTATGGCTACACCTTC.

In this sample, this clone turned up a few times. The CDR3 here is CASSPEIAEGNEQFF. DNA for the CDR3: TGTGCCAGCTCACCAGAGATAGCGGAGGGGAATGAGCAGTTCTTC. This chain joins TRBV18 and TRBJ2-1, with D possibly being TRBD2 (6 bases). Trimming cost V 2 bases and J 7 bases, with 15 bases left between them. The CDR3 spans 15 residues. CDR1 and CDR2 (germline): KGHSH, LQKENI.

This chain links TRBV9 with TRBJ2-1; 14 positions match TRBD2. The germline V gene has CDR1 SGDLS and CDR2 YYNGEE. The CDR3 is 15 residues long. With V trimmed by 3 bases and J by 7 bases, 3 bases remained unmatched. CDR3 nucleotides: TGTGCCAGCAGCGCAGGGACTAGCGGGAGAAATGAGCAGTTCTTC. Its translation is CASSAGTSGRNEQFF.

In this sample, this clone turned up a few times. CDR3 protein: CASSLGRANVMNTEAFF. The CDR3, as DNA: TGTGCCAGCAGCTTGGGCAGGGCCAATGTCATGAACACTGAAGCTTTCTTT. This sequence joins TRBV5-4 and TRBJ1-1; D perhaps matches TRBD1 (5 bases). From germline, CDR1 is SGHNT and CDR2 YYREEE (reference sequence). This CDR3 is 17 amino acids long. V was cut by 0 bases and J by 0 bases, with 15 bases left in between.

This clone appeared once. The chain has TRBV25-1 and TRBJ2-7, with TRBD2 matching over 7 bases. Looked up from germline, CDR1 is MGHDK and CDR2 is SYGVNS. This CDR3 is built from 13 residues. The ends lost 4 bases at V and 7 bases at J; junction bases unmatched: 7. The CDR3 sequence: CASSGGGSWEQYF. The CDR3 region has the DNA TGTGCCAGCAGTGGGGGGGGGTCTTGGGAGCAGTACTTC.

The chain employs TRBV18 and TRBJ1-3; D is possibly TRBD1 (5 bases). Trimming cost V 6 bases and J 0 bases, with 12 bases left between them. This CDR3 has 15 residues. Per the germline V gene, CDR1 is KGHSH and CDR2 is LQKENI. The CDR3 reads CASSSQGLSGNTIYF. CDR3 nucleotides: TGTGCCAGCTCGTCTCAGGGACTCTCTGGAAACACCATATATTTT.

This clone has just a few counts. The chain combines TRBV27 with TRBJ2-5; D is perhaps TRBD2 (5 bases). CDR1 MNHEY and CDR2 SMNVEV come from the germline V gene (reference sequence). The CDR3 is 14 residues long. V was pared by 3 bases and J by 2 bases, with 10 bases between. The CDR3 DNA reads as TGTGCCAGCAGTTTTGCCCAGCGGCAAGAGACCCAGTACTTC. As protein: CASSFAQRQETQYF.

The V gene is TRBV11-2, the J gene TRBJ1-6; 9 nucleotides align to TRBD1. The CDR3 runs 15 residues. After removal of 3 bases from V and 7 bases from J, the junction contained 4 bases not matched to a gene. Germline V gene sequence: CDR1 SGHAT, CDR2 FQNNGV. This chain's CDR3 is CASSFRQGENSPLHF. CDR3 DNA sequence: TGTGCCAGCAGCTTCCGACAGGGGGAAAATTCACCCCTCCACTTT.

This chain uses TRBV7-6 with TRBJ2-1; 12 bases agree with TRBD2. This CDR3 has 17 residues. Germline V gene lookup returns CDR1 SGHVS and CDR2 FNYEAQ. Trimming took 0 bases from V and 2 from J; bases not matched to a gene: 2. CDR3 amino acids: CASSLALAGGAYNEQFF. For the CDR3, the DNA is TGTGCCAGCAGCTTAGCCCTAGCGGGAGGGGCCTACAATGAGCAGTTCTTC.

This clone was detected only a few times. The chain recombines TRBV5-1 with TRBJ1-4; D is undetermined. Germline lookup yields CDR1 SGHRS and CDR2 YFSETQ. The V end was cut by 0 bases, the J end by 8 bases, with 29 bases between. The CDR3 length is 20 residues. CDR3 sequence reads: CASSLAPALFARGSSEKLFF. In DNA form, the CDR3 reads TGCGCCAGCAGCTTGGCCCCAGCTCTCTTCGCCAGAGGATCCAGCGAAAAACTGTTTTTT.

V gene TRBV2 combines with J gene TRBJ1-2, with 12 bases matching TRBD1. V lost 6 bases, J lost 6 bases, and 5 bases stayed unmatched. There are 14 residues in the CDR3. Per germline, CDR1 SNHLY and CDR2 FYNNEI. The CDR3 loop reads CASRPGQGADGYTF. Written as DNA, the CDR3 is TGTGCCAGCAGGCCGGGACAGGGGGCTGATGGCTACACCTTC.

This clone has only a few counts. The chain uses TRBV7-2 and TRBJ2-7; D is perhaps TRBD2 (5 bases). V lost 1 base and J 3 bases, leaving 10 bases between the germline ends. Germline V lookup: CDR1 SGHTA, CDR2 FQGNSA. The CDR3 has 14 residues. The CDR3 DNA sequence: TGTGCCAGCAGCTTAGAGGCGGGCCGCTACGAGCAGTACTTC. It encodes CASSLEAGRYEQYF.

The rearrangement joins TRBV27 to TRBJ1-2, with 9 bases matching TRBD1. V shed 4 bases, J shed 4 bases, and the junction held 7 bases outside the gene matches. The CDR3 is made up of 15 amino acids. Germline assignment: CDR1 MNHEY and CDR2 SMNVEV (reference sequence). The CDR3: CASSSQTGGSYGYTF. The CDR3 coding sequence is TGTGCCAGCAGTTCGCAGACAGGGGGTTCCTATGGCTACACCTTC.

The chain has TRBV6-6 and TRBJ1-5, with 8 bases aligning to TRBD1. The V gene end was trimmed by 0 bases and the J gene end by 7 bases; junction bases not matched to a gene: 5. Germline V gene data show CDR1 as MNHNY and CDR2 as SVGAGI (reference sequence). This CDR3 region has 15 residues. The CDR3 bases are TGTGCCAGCAGTTACTCCGGACAGGGCGGCCAGCCCCAGCATTTT. Residues: CASSYSGQGGQPQHF.

The J gene is TRBJ2-5, the V gene TRBV7-9; possible D gene TRBD1, 7 bases. With 5 bases removed from V and 4 bases from J, the gap between germline ends came to 20 bases. Germline CDR1 is SEHNR and CDR2 is FQNEAQ (reference sequence). The CDR3 loop spans 16 amino acids. This CDR3 reads CASSPGGPAGTETQYF. In DNA form, the CDR3 reads TGTGCCAGCAGCCCAGGGGGACCCGCGGGGACAGAGACCCAGTACTTC.

The rearrangement links TRBV6-2 or TRBV6-3 to TRBJ2-3, with 8 bases fitting TRBD2. J was trimmed by 2 bases and V by 6 bases; bases with no gene match: 13. This CDR3 has 17 residues. Per the germline V gene, CDR1 is MNHEY and CDR2 is SVGEGT. CDR3 residues: CASSGYGLAEHTDTQYF. DNA of the CDR3: TGTGCCAGCAGCGGATACGGACTAGCCGAGCACACAGATACGCAGTATTTT.

The J gene is TRBJ1-5, the V gene TRBV19; possible D gene TRBD1, 5 bases. The germline gives CDR1 LNHDA, CDR2 SQIVND (reference sequence). This CDR3 spans 11 amino acids. V was shortened by 5 bases and J by 11 bases, with 10 bases between the two germline ends. In DNA, the CDR3 is TGTGCCAGTAGTGCGGGGGGGACCCAGCATTTT. Protein sequence: CASSAGGTQHF.

The chain couples TRBV24-1 to TRBJ2-1; 14 bases are a match to TRBD2. CDR3 length: 16 residues. The V segment lost 7 bases and the J segment 7 bases; nucleotides outside the gene matches: 8. Germline V CDR1 and CDR2: KGHDR, SFDVKD. The CDR3 coding sequence is TGTGCCACCAGCCCGGGACTAGCGGGAGTGCGGAATGAGCAGTTCTTC. This gives the protein CATSPGLAGVRNEQFF.

CDR3 sequence reads: CASRGQVTNTGELFF. CDR3 DNA: TGCGCCAGCAGGGGACAGGTCACTAACACCGGGGAGCTGTTTTTT. The J gene is TRBJ2-2, the V gene TRBV5-1; TRBD1 agrees at 8 bases. The CDR3 has 15 residues. CDR1 SGHRS and CDR2 YFSETQ come from the germline V gene. J lost 2 bases, V lost 5 bases, and 5 bases had no gene match.